This TCR beta chain was sequenced during a study of regulatory T cells in long-lasting Graves disease (dated by TCRdb to the early 2020s). With regard to the full study: Newly diagnosed Graves' disease patients had taken antithyroid drugs for less than 3 months. Patients with persistent Graves' disease were compared with patients with newly diagnosed Graves' disease using TCR sequencing and RNA sequencing of peripheral blood. The study was conducted in China and was registered as a clinical trial. A total of around 35 samples underwent TCR sequencing: about 13 from persistent and about 20 from newly diagnosed Graves' disease patients.

Here is what the overall study found, with its caveats: Sequencing and analysis were limited to the TCR beta chain. Only peripheral blood was studied, because thyroid tissue, the primary lesion, was inaccessible. Compared with newly diagnosed patients, patients with persistent Graves' disease had lower TCR Shannon entropy and fewer highly expanded clones, which suggests clonal expansion. TRBV28, TRBJ1-2 and TRBJ2-5 were preferentially used in persistent disease, while TRBV20-1 and TRBJ2-1 were favored in newly diagnosed disease. As a limitation, the authors acknowledged that the small sample size may reduce accuracy. Persistent patients shared more public clonotypes among themselves (more than 2,500) than newly diagnosed patients did (about 970).

This clonotype was recorded many times. The antigen it recognizes is unknown. Base qualities are missing; no much larger clone stands one base away. The CDR3 runs 16 residues from the cysteine to the phenylalanine. Only the CDR3 region is kept as DNA, spanning 48 bases read in frame from base 1. Based on the germline V gene, the CDR1 and CDR2 sequences are MDHEN and SYDVKM. V sheds 5 bases and J sheds 2 bases, leaving 16 bases between their ends. The library was produced with multiplex PCR. The data were produced on an Illumina HiSeq 4000. To build TCR beta libraries, CDR3 regions were amplified by Arm-PCR using iRepertoire HTBI primers. Gel purification was performed on PCR products prior to sequencing. Per the source publication's procedure: Across samples, approximately 68 TRBV and 12 to 15 TRBJ segments were identified and used for gene usage analysis of CDR3 amino acid clonotypes. COPE and FqMerger were used to merge filtered high-quality paired reads into contigs. BLAST was used to align contigs to IMGT TRBV, TRBD and TRBJ reference genes, and CDR3 was defined according to IMGT. Highly expanded clones were defined as clonotypes with a frequency above 0.1%. Shannon entropy served as the measure of repertoire diversity, while the Gini coefficient captured V-J evenness. Clonotypes shared by more than one individual were considered public. In TCRdb, the public reads were trimmed at Q25 with fastp and aligned with MiXCR, with productive beta chains retained. Rows matching on CDR3 protein sequence are summarized as one entry with the most common DNA and genes. TCRdb's processing, not the authors', yielded these V and J calls. Within this sample are about 320,000 distinct CDR3 sequences, with more than 15% of them counted one time only. Of the sample, about 36% falls within the top ten clones.

The sample's time point, from its label and the paper: newly diagnosed GD, antithyroid drugs for less than 3 months. For both TCR sequencing and RNA sequencing, RNA was extracted from PBMCs using TRIzol. The diagnosis of Graves' disease followed American Thyroid Association guidelines. Patients were recruited from an endocrinology department in Xi'an, China. From each patient, 8 to 10 milliliters of peripheral blood was collected into an EDTA anticoagulant tube. PBMCs were isolated by Ficoll Paque Plus density gradient separation without further T cell sorting. An Agilent 2100 Bioanalyzer and agarose gel were used to check RNA quality, while a NanoDrop 2000 measured RNA concentration.

Sequencing was performed on peripheral blood mononuclear cells (PBMCs), taken at new diagnosis, from a patient treated with antithyroid drugs. The sequence is built from TRBV28 and TRBJ1-5; the D gene is perhaps TRBD1, on 6 matching bases. This TCR derives from a female donor with Graves disease. The CDR3 corresponds to CASSRGTANRNQPQHF. The base sequence is TGTGCCAGCAGTAGGGGGACGGCAAATCGCAATCAGCCCCAGCATTTT.